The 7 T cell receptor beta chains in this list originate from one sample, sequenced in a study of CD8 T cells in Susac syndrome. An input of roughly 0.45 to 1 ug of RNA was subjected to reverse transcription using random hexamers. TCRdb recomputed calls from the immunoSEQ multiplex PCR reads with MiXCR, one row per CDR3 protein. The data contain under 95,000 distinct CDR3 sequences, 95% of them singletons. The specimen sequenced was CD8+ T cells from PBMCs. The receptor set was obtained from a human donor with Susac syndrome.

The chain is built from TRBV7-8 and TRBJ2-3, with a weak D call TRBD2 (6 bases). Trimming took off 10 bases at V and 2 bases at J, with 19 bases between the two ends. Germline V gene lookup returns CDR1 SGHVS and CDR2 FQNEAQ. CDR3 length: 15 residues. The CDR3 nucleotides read TGTGCCACCTGCGAGCTGGGACTTACCACAGATACGCAGTATTTT. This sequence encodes CATCELGLTTDTQYF.

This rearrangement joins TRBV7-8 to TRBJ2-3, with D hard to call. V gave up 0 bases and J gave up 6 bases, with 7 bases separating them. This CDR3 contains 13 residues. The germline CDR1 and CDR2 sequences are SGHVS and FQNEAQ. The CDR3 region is CASSLATLDTQYF. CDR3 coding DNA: TGTGCCAGCAGCTTAGCTACCCTGGATACGCAGTATTTT.

CDR3 nucleotide sequence: TGTGCCAGCAGCCCAAGGACAGGGGCCACCTTCTATGGCTACACCTTC. Translation gives CASSPRTGATFYGYTF. V gene TRBV5-4 combines with J gene TRBJ1-2, with 9 bases matching TRBD1. V lost 4 bases, J lost 4 bases, and 11 bases stayed unmatched. This CDR3 comprises 16 residues. Germline assignment: CDR1 SGHNT and CDR2 YYREEE (reference sequence).

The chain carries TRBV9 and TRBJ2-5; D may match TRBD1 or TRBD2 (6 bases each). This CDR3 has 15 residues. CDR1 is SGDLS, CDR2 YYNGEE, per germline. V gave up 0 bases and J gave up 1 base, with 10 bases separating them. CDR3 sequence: CASSVGGAPQETQYF. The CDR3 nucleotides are TGTGCCAGCAGCGTAGGGGGGGCACCCCAAGAGACCCAGTACTTC.

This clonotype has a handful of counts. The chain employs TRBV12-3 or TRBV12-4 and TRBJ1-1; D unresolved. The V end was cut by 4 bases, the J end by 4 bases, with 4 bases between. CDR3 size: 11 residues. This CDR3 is CASSWGTEAFF. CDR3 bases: TGTGCCAGCAGTTGGGGCACTGAAGCTTTCTTT.

CDR3 nucleotide sequence: TGTGCCACCAGCATAACAACCTACGAAAACACCATATATTTT. Residues: CATSITTYENTIYF. The V gene is TRBV15, the J gene TRBJ1-3; D is uncertain. The V gene lost 4 bases and the J gene lost 6 bases, with 13 bases spanning the gap. This CDR3 contains 14 residues. Germline V gene sequence: CDR1 LNHNV, CDR2 YYDKDF (reference sequence).

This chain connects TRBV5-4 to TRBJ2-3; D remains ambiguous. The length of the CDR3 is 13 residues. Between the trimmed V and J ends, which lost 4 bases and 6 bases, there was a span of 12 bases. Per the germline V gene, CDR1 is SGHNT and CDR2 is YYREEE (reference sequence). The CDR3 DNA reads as TGTGCCAGCAGCCCTATTCTGGCGGATACGCAGTATTTT. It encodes CASSPILADTQYF.